This note documents a single T cell receptor (beta chain) sequence. The antigen is undetermined. The method was immunoSEQ multiplex PCR; TCRdb's version includes in-frame clones alone and lacks a portion of them. This repertoire shows over 15,000 clones, about 95% found once; its top ten account for around 0.29%. Cells defined as naive were viable CD3+CD4+ or CD3+CD8+ and CCR7+CD45RA+CD45RO-CD95-CD27+CD28+. The germline V gene has CDR1 SGHRS and CDR2 YFSETQ. This CDR3 contains 14 residues. Trimming left V 0 bases short and J 4 bases short, with 8 bases between. The sample is drawn from a study of T cells after posttransplantation cyclophosphamide. Whole-study results and caveats: Tissue-infiltrating T cells from skin or gut overlapped little with blood T cells.

This chain links TRBV5-1 with TRBJ2-1; possible D gene TRBD1, 5 bases. This sequence was found in a woman in her fifties or sixties in good health and a related stem cell transplant donor. The specimen was naive CD4+ T cells sorted from blood. The chain's CDR3 is CASSLDGQYNEQFF. The CDR3 DNA follows: TGCGCCAGCAGCTTGGACGGACAATACAATGAGCAGTTCTTC.